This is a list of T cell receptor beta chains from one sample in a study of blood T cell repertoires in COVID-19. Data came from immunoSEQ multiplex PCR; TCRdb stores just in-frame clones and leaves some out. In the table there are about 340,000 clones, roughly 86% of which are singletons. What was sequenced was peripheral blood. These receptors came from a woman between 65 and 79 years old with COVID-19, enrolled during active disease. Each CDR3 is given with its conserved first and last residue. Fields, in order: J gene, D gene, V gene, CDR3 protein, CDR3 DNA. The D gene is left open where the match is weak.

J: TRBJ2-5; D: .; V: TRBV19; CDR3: CASNGGYQETQYF; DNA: TGTGCCAGTAATGGGGGGTACCAAGAGACCCAGTACTTC
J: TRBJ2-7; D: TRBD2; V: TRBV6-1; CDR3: CASSELAGASYEQYF; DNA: TGTGCCAGCAGTGAGCTAGCGGGGGCCTCCTACGAGCAGTACTTC
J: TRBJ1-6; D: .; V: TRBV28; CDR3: CASSLTSTANSPLHF; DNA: TGTGCCAGCAGTTTAACGTCGACAGCAAATTCACCCCTCCACTTT
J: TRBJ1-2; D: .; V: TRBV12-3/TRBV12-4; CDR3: CASSPGQIDGYTF; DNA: TGTGCCAGCAGTCCCGGACAGATAGATGGCTACACCTTC
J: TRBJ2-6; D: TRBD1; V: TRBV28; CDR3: CASSFVRGQGTGANVLTF; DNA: TGTGCCAGCAGTTTCGTCCGCGGACAGGGTACTGGGGCCAACGTCCTGACTTTC
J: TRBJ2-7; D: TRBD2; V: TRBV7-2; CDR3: CASSLRLAGTAPYEQYF; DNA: TGTGCCAGCAGCTTAAGACTAGCGGGGACTGCCCCCTACGAGCAGTACTTC
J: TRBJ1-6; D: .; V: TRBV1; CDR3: CTSSPPRGGRAYNSPLHF; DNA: TGCACCAGCAGCCCTCCCAGGGGTGGGAGGGCCTATAATTCACCCCTCCACTTT
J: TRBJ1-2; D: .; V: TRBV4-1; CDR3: CASSQEPIQGPYGYTF; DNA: TGCGCCAGCAGCCAAGAACCCATCCAGGGGCCCTATGGCTACACCTTC
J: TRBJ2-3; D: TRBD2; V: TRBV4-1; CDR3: CASSHLAGHTQYF; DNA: TGCGCCAGCAGCCACCTAGCGGGGCATACGCAGTATTTT
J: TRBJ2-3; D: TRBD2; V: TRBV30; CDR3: CAWSVGEGGTQYF; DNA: TGTGCCTGGAGTGTAGGGGAGGGAGGAACGCAGTATTTT